The present T cell receptor beta chain was sequenced within a study of cytomegalovirus exposure and HLA in healthy donors. Study findings and constraints: As a later analysis showed, several of the most significant clusters appeared to be linked to common viral pathogens. Likely technical artifact: a cluster of highly shared sequence variants.

Primers for the PCR totalled 60 Vbeta and 13 Jbeta. Clones were read by immunoSEQ multiplex PCR, and TCRdb kept only the in-frame ones, dropping some. Of 150,000 to 200,000 clones listed, 70% to 90% are singletons. Trimming shortened V by 7 bases and J by 0 bases, and 16 bases separated the two germline ends. Per the germline V gene, CDR1 is SQVTM and CDR2 is ANQGSEA. The CDR3 has 15 amino acids. Regarding this clone: Its antigen is as yet unknown.

Despite likely unrecorded immune exposures, the donors were nominally healthy at the time of sampling. The sample consisted of PBMCs. The chain links TRBV29-1 to TRBJ2-1; D ambiguous. This TCR was sampled from a man between 18 and 29 years old in good health and CMV-seropositive. For the CDR3, the DNA is TGCAGCGGCATCACAAGCGCGAACTCCTACAATGAGCAGTTCTTC. It codes for CSGITSANSYNEQFF.